The 26 T cell receptor beta chains presented below share a single source sample, sequenced in a study of blood T cell repertoires in COVID-19. Profiled with immunoSEQ multiplex PCR; TCRdb holds only in-frame clones, not every one. The sample records tens of thousands of clones, around 83% being singletons. Sequencing used peripheral blood. These receptors originate from a man aged 80 or over with acute or convalescent COVID-19.

This clone has more than one count but fewer than ten. This chain connects TRBV2 to TRBJ2-1; 10 bases match TRBD2. The V and J ends lost 4 bases and 4 bases, in that order; junction bases with no gene match: 4. This CDR3 has 15 amino acids. Germline CDR1 and CDR2: SNHLY and FYNNEI. CDR3 protein: CASSAGLAEYNEQFF. The CDR3, as DNA: TGTGCCAGCAGTGCCGGACTAGCGGAGTACAATGAGCAGTTCTTC.

The V gene is TRBV11-2, the J gene TRBJ2-5; 9 bases line up with TRBD2. V shed 2 bases and J 4 bases; nucleotides not matched to a gene: 2. CDR3 length equals 14 residues. Germline V gene data show CDR1 as SGHAT and CDR2 as FQNNGV. The CDR3 reads CASSLLAGLETQYF. The CDR3 DNA is TGTGCCAGCAGCTTACTAGCGGGGCTAGAGACCCAGTACTTC.

The chain has TRBV6-2 or TRBV6-3 and TRBJ1-2; D gene unclear. V lost 4 bases to trimming and J lost 1 base, with 16 bases between them. Germline assignment: CDR1 MNHEY and CDR2 SVGEGT. The CDR3 sequence is 16 residues long. In nucleotides, the CDR3 is TGTGCCAGCAGTTCAGAGGGCCCAATCCTTAACTATGGCTACACCTTC. Translating gives CASSSEGPILNYGYTF.

CDR3 DNA: TGTGCCAGCAGCGTTAGACAGGGGCCTAACTATGGCTACACCTTC. As protein: CASSVRQGPNYGYTF. The chain couples TRBV7-9 to TRBJ1-2; 8 bases are a match to TRBD1. Germline V gives CDR1 SEHNR, CDR2 FQNEAQ (reference sequence). The J segment lost 0 bases and the V segment lost 5 bases, leaving 5 bases of the junction unmatched. The CDR3 is 15 residues long.

This clone was seen only once. The J gene is TRBJ1-1, the V gene TRBV6-5; D may be TRBD1 (6 bases). Germline CDR1 reads MNHEY; CDR2 reads SVGAGI. The CDR3 spans 13 residues. V was clipped by 6 bases and J by 3 bases, with 11 bases between them. In DNA, the CDR3 is TGTGCCAGCAGCCAAAACAGGGACACTGAAGCTTTCTTT. This gives the protein CASSQNRDTEAFF.

This clone was seen a single time. The chain carries TRBV24-1 and TRBJ2-1; 11 positions agree with TRBD1. This CDR3 spans 17 amino acids. After removal of 6 bases from V and 6 bases from J, the junction contained 12 bases not matched to a gene. Germline values: CDR1 KGHDR, CDR2 SFDVKD. The CDR3 sequence: CATSPPGGTGGRNEQFF. The CDR3 DNA is TGTGCCACCAGTCCCCCTGGGGGGACAGGGGGGCGCAATGAGCAGTTCTTC.

The chain combines TRBV19 with TRBJ2-1; 11 positions agree with TRBD1. Looked up from germline, CDR1 is LNHDA and CDR2 is SQIVND (reference sequence). The CDR3 consists of 16 residues. The V segment lost 7 bases and the J segment 4 bases; nucleotides outside the gene matches: 9. CDR3 region: CASTTTGTGGYNEQFF. In nucleotides, the CDR3 is TGTGCCAGTACCACCACCGGGACAGGGGGATACAATGAGCAGTTCTTC.

This clone was detected only a few times. This CDR3 reads CASSVAGSQTYEQYF. CDR3 nucleotide sequence: TGTGCCAGCAGCGTCGCCGGGTCACAAACCTACGAGCAGTACTTC. The V and J genes are TRBV9 and TRBJ2-7; no clear D gene. CDR1 is SGDLS and CDR2 is YYNGEE in the germline V gene. V was pared by 2 bases and J by 2 bases, with 14 bases between. This CDR3 region has 15 residues. Full variable domain (rest looked up from reference TRBV9 and TRBJ2-7): DSGVTQTPKHLITATGQRVTLRCSPRSGDLSVYWYQQSLDQGLQFLIQYYNGEERAKGNILERFSAQQFPDLHSELNLSSLELGDSALYFCASSVAGSQTYEQYFGPGTRLTVT.

The genes are TRBV11-2 and TRBJ1-1; maybe TRBD1 (6 bases). This CDR3 is 14 amino acids long. V lost 4 bases, J lost 5 bases, and 14 bases lay in between. The germline V gene has CDR1 SGHAT and CDR2 FQNNGV. CDR3 nucleotides: TGTGCCAGCAGCTCCGACAGGCTGAGAACTGAAGCTTTCTTT. Translation: CASSSDRLRTEAFF. The whole variable domain, filled in from reference TRBV11-2 and TRBJ1-1, reads EAGVAQSPRYKIIEKRQSVAFWCNPISGHATLYWYQQILGQGPKLLIQFQNNGVVDDSQLPKDRFSAERLKGVDSTLKIQPAKLEDSAVYLCASSSDRLRTEAFFGQGTRLTVV.

The chain links TRBV25-1 to TRBJ2-1, with TRBD2 matching 9 bases. CDR1 is MGHDK, CDR2 SYGVNS, per germline. J gave up 10 bases and V 4 bases, and 2 bases lay outside the gene matches. This CDR3 region has 12 residues. The CDR3 is CASSVAGEEQFF. CDR3 nucleotides: TGTGCCAGCAGTGTAGCGGGAGAAGAGCAGTTCTTC.

The J gene is TRBJ1-4, the V gene TRBV4-3; 8 bases map to TRBD1. With 1 base clipped from V and 1 base from J, the junction kept 8 bases outside the gene matches. This CDR3 contains 18 residues. In germline, CDR1 is LGHNA, CDR2 YSLEER. The CDR3 sequence is CASSQAPLRGRTNEKLFF. In DNA form, the CDR3 reads TGCGCCAGCAGCCAAGCCCCCCTCAGGGGGCGAACTAATGAAAAACTGTTTTTT.

The gene calls are TRBV18 and TRBJ2-7, with TRBD1 matching 9 bases. This CDR3 spans 15 amino acids. V lost 4 bases and J lost 4; bases outside the gene matches: 8. The germline V gene encodes CDR1 KGHSH and CDR2 LQKENI. CDR3 amino acids: CASSLGGTGIYEQYF. The CDR3 DNA follows: TGTGCCAGCTCACTGGGGGGGACAGGGATATACGAGCAGTACTTC.

This chain links TRBV29-1 with TRBJ2-1; 12 bases fit TRBD2. V lost 2 bases to trimming and J lost 8 bases; unmatched junction nucleotides: 1. Germline V gives CDR1 SQVTM, CDR2 ANQGSEA. The CDR3 length is 13 residues. CDR3 amino acids: CSVELAGGDEQFF. For the CDR3, the DNA is TGCAGCGTTGAACTAGCGGGGGGGGATGAGCAGTTCTTC.

The rearrangement links TRBV7-3 to TRBJ2-1; 12 nucleotides line up with TRBD2. The length of the CDR3 is 16 residues. With V trimmed by 5 bases and J by 5 bases, 7 bases remained unmatched. The germline V gene has CDR1 SGHTA and CDR2 FQGTGA. The CDR3 region is CASSGGTSGPNNEQFF. The CDR3 nucleotides are TGTGCCAGCAGCGGCGGGACTAGCGGGCCGAACAATGAGCAGTTCTTC.

V usage is TRBV11-3 and J usage is TRBJ1-6, with unresolved D. CDR3 size: 13 residues. V lost 5 bases and J lost 10, with 12 bases in between. Per the germline V gene, CDR1 is SGHNT and CDR2 is YENEEA. CDR3 amino acids: CASSATTQSPLHF. CDR3 in DNA: TGTGCCAGCAGCGCGACTACCCAATCACCCCTCCACTTT.

V and J are TRBV7-2 and TRBJ2-5, with D possibly matching TRBD2 (6 bases). Trimming took 4 bases from V and 2 from J, leaving 14 bases between them. This CDR3 is 15 amino acids long. Germline V gives CDR1 SGHTA, CDR2 FQGNSA. CDR3 residues: CASSSQGLQQETQYF. CDR3 coding DNA: TGTGCCAGCAGCTCCCAGGGACTCCAACAAGAGACCCAGTACTTC.

The chain couples TRBV18 to TRBJ1-2; the match to TRBD1 covers 10 bases. The CDR3 extends over 13 amino acids. Germline loops: CDR1 KGHSH, CDR2 LQKENI. Losses at the gene ends were 4 bases for V and 7 bases for J; bases not matched to a gene: 3. The CDR3 DNA reads TGTGCCAGCTCACTTGGACAGGGGGGTGGCTACACCTTC. Translated: CASSLGQGGGYTF. Full variable domain (missing parts from reference TRBV18 and TRBJ1-2): NAGVMQNPRHLVRRRGQEARLRCSPMKGHSHVYWYRQLPEEGLKFMVYLQKENIIDESGMPKERFSAEFPKEGPSILRIQQVVRGDSAAYFCASSLGQGGGYTFGSGTRLTVV.

The J gene is TRBJ2-2, the V gene TRBV5-1; 7 nucleotides agree with TRBD2. The J segment lost 4 bases and the V segment lost 0 bases, leaving 12 bases of the junction unmatched. This CDR3 has 18 amino acids. In germline, CDR1 is SGHRS, CDR2 YFSETQ. CDR3 protein: CASSLVVLRGTGTGELFF. The CDR3 coding sequence is TGCGCCAGCAGCTTGGTGGTGTTGCGGGGGACCGGCACCGGGGAGCTGTTTTTT.

J is TRBJ2-1 and V is TRBV2; D is perhaps TRBD2 (5 bases). V was shortened by 8 bases and J by 3 bases, with 11 bases between the two germline ends. The CDR3 length is 13 residues. CDR1 and CDR2 (germline): SNHLY, FYNNEI. CDR3 residues: CASGAELYNEQFF. The DNA for the CDR3 is TGTGCCAGCGGAGCGGAGCTCTACAATGAGCAGTTCTTC.

The chain joins TRBV2 to TRBJ2-1; 12 nucleotides match TRBD2. The CDR3 sequence is 16 residues long. Per germline, CDR1 SNHLY and CDR2 FYNNEI. V lost 4 bases to trimming and J lost 10 bases; unmatched junction nucleotides: 11. CDR3 region: CASSAGGLAGGQEQFF. In DNA, the CDR3 is TGTGCCAGCAGTGCCGGGGGGCTAGCGGGGGGGCAGGAGCAGTTCTTC.

This clone was counted a single time. The gene calls are TRBV19 and TRBJ2-1, with 9 bases aligning to TRBD1. CDR3 length equals 15 residues. The V gene's germline CDR1 is LNHDA and CDR2 SQIVND (reference sequence). V shed 6 bases, J shed 4 bases, and the junction held 7 bases outside the gene matches. DNA for the CDR3: TGTGCCAGTAGGCCCCGGGACAGGGAATACAATGAGCAGTTCTTC. Translated, it gives CASRPRDREYNEQFF.

V gene TRBV5-8 combines with J gene TRBJ2-5, with 9 bases lining up with TRBD2. CDR1 and CDR2 from the germline V gene are SGHTS and YDEGEE. The CDR3 loop spans 16 amino acids. V was clipped by 0 bases and J by 6 bases; unmatched bases: 9. CDR3 amino acids: CASSLASASGAKTQYF. The DNA for the CDR3 is TGTGCCAGCAGCTTGGCCTCGGCTAGCGGGGCTAAGACCCAGTACTTC.

This clone has a handful of counts. The chain couples TRBV10-1 to TRBJ2-6; 7 positions match TRBD1. CDR1 WNHNN and CDR2 SYGVQD come from the germline V gene (reference sequence). The junction had 11 bases not matched to a gene; V was cut back by 6 bases and J by 0 bases. The CDR3 consists of 18 residues. CDR3 region: CASSKTGKGTSGANVLTF. CDR3 DNA: TGCGCCAGCAGCAAGACAGGGAAGGGAACCTCTGGGGCCAACGTCCTGACTTTC.

This clone was detected only a few times. This chain connects TRBV2 to TRBJ1-5, with a weak D call TRBD1 (5 bases). Germline V gene sequence: CDR1 SNHLY, CDR2 FYNNEI. With 0 bases removed from V and 4 bases from J, the gap between germline ends came to 10 bases. CDR3 size: 15 residues. The CDR3 region is CASSEAWGENQPQHF. The CDR3 DNA is TGTGCCAGCAGTGAAGCGTGGGGGGAAAATCAGCCCCAGCATTTT.

The chain joins TRBV2 to TRBJ1-2; D might be TRBD1 (5 bases). The V and J ends lost 6 bases and 2 bases respectively, with 10 bases between them. CDR1 is SNHLY and CDR2 is FYNNEI in the germline V gene. This CDR3 is built from 13 residues. CDR3 bases: TGTGCCAGCAGGGACACCGGAAACTATGGCTACACCTTC. Translation: CASRDTGNYGYTF.

The chain carries TRBV24-1 and TRBJ2-5; a weak D match, TRBD2 (5 bases). The CDR3 is 14 residues long. V was cut by 0 bases and J by 5 bases, with 9 bases left in between. Germline-derived CDR1 and CDR2 are KGHDR and SFDVKD. The DNA for the CDR3 is TGTGCCACCAGTGATTTGCCCTCGGGGGAGACCCAGTACTTC. Translated, it gives CATSDLPSGETQYF.